The 6 T cell receptor beta chains in this list originate from one sample, sequenced in a study of patients and donors after allogeneic stem cell transplantation. TCRdb reanalysed the RT-PCR reads using MiXCR and keeps one entry per CDR3 protein. The sample has about 110,000 distinct CDR3 sequences, over 30% seen once. Input material: blood, either unsorted or a sorted T cell fraction (not recorded which). These receptors were collected from a human donor who was either an allogeneic HSCT recipient or a stem cell or donor lymphocyte infusion donor (not recorded which). It is not recorded whose cells these are; they may come from a transplant donor.

This sequence joins TRBV10-3 and TRBJ2-1, with TRBD2 matching 8 bases. The V gene's germline CDR1 is ENHRY and CDR2 SYGVKD. J lost 9 bases, V lost 4 bases, and 14 bases had no gene match. The CDR3 runs 16 residues. The CDR3 spells CAISVRPAGVGSEQFF. The DNA of the CDR3 is TGTGCCATCAGTGTTCGCCCAGCGGGAGTTGGGAGTGAGCAGTTCTTC.

V gene TRBV11-2 combines with J gene TRBJ2-5, with a tentative D call TRBD1 (6 bases). This CDR3 has 15 amino acids. Trimming took off 1 base at V and 5 bases at J, with 14 bases between the two ends. Germline CDR1 SGHAT, CDR2 FQNNGV. The CDR3 coding sequence is TGTGCCAGCAGCTTAGGCCAGGGGTCGACGGAGACCCAGTACTTC. It yields the protein CASSLGQGSTETQYF.

This clonotype was seen a handful of times. The chain uses TRBV6-5 and TRBJ1-5; 9 nucleotides match TRBD1. The CDR3 extends over 14 amino acids. The V and J ends lost 6 bases and 4 bases, in that order; junction bases with no gene match: 4. Germline V lookup: CDR1 MNHEY, CDR2 SVGAGI. The CDR3 reads CASRAGQGNQPQHF. The DNA for the CDR3 is TGTGCCAGCAGGGCGGGACAGGGAAATCAGCCCCAGCATTTT.

The V gene is TRBV7-2, the J gene TRBJ2-5; the match to TRBD2 covers 11 bases. In germline, CDR1 is SGHTA, CDR2 FQGNSA. V lost 4 bases, J lost 4 bases, and 2 bases stayed unmatched. This CDR3 contains 14 residues. CDR3 protein: CASSSSGRRETQYF. DNA of the CDR3: TGTGCCAGCAGCTCTAGCGGGAGGCGAGAGACCCAGTACTTC.

This clonotype was counted only a few times. V usage is TRBV4-2 and J usage is TRBJ1-5; TRBD1 is a possible D gene (6 bases). Trimming stripped 4 bases from V and 4 bases from J, with 11 bases between. Germline CDR1 is LGHNA and CDR2 is YNFKEQ. The CDR3 is made up of 14 amino acids. CDR3 bases: TGTGCCAGCAGCCCCATAGGGGGGAATCAGCCCCAGCATTTT. It yields the protein CASSPIGGNQPQHF.

This chain connects TRBV6-1 to TRBJ1-5; D not resolved. The CDR3 is made up of 14 amino acids. V lost 7 bases, J lost 3 bases, and 13 bases lay in between. Per the germline V gene, CDR1 is MNHNS and CDR2 is SASEGT. Here the CDR3 reads CASTNLKYNQPQHF. The CDR3 DNA reads as TGTGCCAGCACAAACTTAAAGTACAATCAGCCCCAGCATTTT.